The TCR beta chain under discussion was sequenced for a study of a mutant IDH1 vaccine in newly diagnosed glioma. Points on this clone: The antigen remains undetermined.

Stated time point: week 35, safety follow-up. Every vaccination contained 300 ug of the mutant IDH1 20-mer peptide and was paired with topical imiquimod. This table comes from immunoSEQ multiplex PCR, and its TCRdb copy is limited to in-frame clones, with some not included. The sample holds about 32,000 clones, around 80% seen once. The CDR3 extends over 14 amino acids. The V gene's germline CDR1 is SGHTA and CDR2 FQGNSA. The V gene lost 3 bases and the J gene lost 6 bases, with 14 bases spanning the gap. The chain uses TRBV7-2 and TRBJ1-1; D remains unclear. The material sequenced was PBMCs, taken from a glioma patient whose treatment included an IDH1 peptide vaccine. This receptor was obtained from a man aged 35-49 years with glioma. Some clones in this sample may be carry-over from other donors' samples. The CDR3 nucleotides read TGTGCCAGCAGCTTGTTCGGGGATAGGGCTGAAGCTTTCTTT. Its protein product is CASSLFGDRAEAFF.